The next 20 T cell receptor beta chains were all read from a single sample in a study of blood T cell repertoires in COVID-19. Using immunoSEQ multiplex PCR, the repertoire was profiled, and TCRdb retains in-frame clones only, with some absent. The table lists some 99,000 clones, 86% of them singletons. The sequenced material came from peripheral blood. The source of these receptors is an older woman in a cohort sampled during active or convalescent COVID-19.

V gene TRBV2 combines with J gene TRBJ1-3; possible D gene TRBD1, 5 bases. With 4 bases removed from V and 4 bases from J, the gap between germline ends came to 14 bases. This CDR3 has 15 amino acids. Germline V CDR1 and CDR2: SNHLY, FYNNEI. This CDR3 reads CASSVRALRGNTIYF. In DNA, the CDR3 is TGTGCCAGCAGTGTCAGGGCTCTACGGGGAAACACCATATATTTT. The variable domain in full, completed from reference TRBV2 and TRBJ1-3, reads EPEVTQTPSHQVTQMGQEVILRCVPISNHLYFYWYRQILGQKVEFLVSFYNNEISEKSEIFDDQFSVERPDGSNFTLKIRSTKLEDSAMYFCASSVRALRGNTIYFGEGSWLTVV.

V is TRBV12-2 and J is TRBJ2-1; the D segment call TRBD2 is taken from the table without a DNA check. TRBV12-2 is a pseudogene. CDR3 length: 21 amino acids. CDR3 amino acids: CASRLVGGAVVAGDYYNEQFF. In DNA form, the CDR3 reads TGTGCAAGTCGCTTAGTTGGTGGGGCAGTAGTAGCGGGAGATTACTACAATGAGCAGTTCTTC.

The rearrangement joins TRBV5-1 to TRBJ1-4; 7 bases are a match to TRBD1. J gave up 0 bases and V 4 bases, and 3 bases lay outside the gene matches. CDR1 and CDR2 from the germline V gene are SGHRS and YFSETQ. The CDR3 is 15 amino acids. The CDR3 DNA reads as TGCGCCAGCAGCCGAGACAGGGCAACTAATGAAAAACTGTTTTTT. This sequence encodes CASSRDRATNEKLFF.

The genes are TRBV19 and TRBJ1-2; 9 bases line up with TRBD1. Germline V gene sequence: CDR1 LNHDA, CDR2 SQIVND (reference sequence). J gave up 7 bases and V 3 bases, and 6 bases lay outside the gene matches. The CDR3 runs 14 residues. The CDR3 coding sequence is TGTGCCAGTAGTATTCGGGACAGGGTGCCTGGCTACACCTTC. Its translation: CASSIRDRVPGYTF.

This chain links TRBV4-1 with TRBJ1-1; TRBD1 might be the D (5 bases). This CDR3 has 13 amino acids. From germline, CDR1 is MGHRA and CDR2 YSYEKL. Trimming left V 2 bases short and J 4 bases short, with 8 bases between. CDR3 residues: CASSQRGGTEAFF. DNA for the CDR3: TGCGCCAGCAGCCAACGGGGGGGCACTGAAGCTTTCTTT.

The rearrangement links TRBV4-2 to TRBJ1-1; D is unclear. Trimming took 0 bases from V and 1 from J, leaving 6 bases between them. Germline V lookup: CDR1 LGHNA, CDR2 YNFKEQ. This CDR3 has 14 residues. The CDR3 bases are TGTGCCAGCAGCCAAGAGGGCGCGAACACTGAAGCTTTCTTT. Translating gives CASSQEGANTEAFF.

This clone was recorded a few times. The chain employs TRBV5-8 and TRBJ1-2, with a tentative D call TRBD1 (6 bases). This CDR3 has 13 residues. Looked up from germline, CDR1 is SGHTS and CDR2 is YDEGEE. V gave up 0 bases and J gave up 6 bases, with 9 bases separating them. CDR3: CASSLDRDDGYTF. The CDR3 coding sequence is TGTGCCAGCAGCTTGGACAGGGATGATGGCTACACCTTC.

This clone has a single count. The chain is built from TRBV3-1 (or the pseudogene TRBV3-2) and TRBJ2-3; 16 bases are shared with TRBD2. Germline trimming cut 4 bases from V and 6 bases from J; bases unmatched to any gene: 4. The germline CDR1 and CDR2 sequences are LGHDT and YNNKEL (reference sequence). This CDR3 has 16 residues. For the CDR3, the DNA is TGTGCCAGCAGCCCCGGGACTAGCGGGAGGGTGGATACGCAGTATTTT. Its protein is CASSPGTSGRVDTQYF.

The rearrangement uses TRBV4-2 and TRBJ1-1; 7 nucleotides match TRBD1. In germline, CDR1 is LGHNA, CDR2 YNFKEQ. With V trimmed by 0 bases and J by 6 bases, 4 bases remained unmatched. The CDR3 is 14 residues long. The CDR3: CASSQENQGAEAFF. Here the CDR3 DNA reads TGTGCCAGCAGCCAAGAAAATCAGGGGGCTGAAGCTTTCTTT.

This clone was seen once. The CDR3 DNA follows: TGTGCCAGCAGTTACGAGAGGGGGCGGGGCGAAAAACTGTTTTTT. This codes for CASSYERGRGEKLFF. The chain carries TRBV6-6 and TRBJ1-4; 7 nucleotides match TRBD1. The germline V gene has CDR1 MNHNY and CDR2 SVGAGI (reference sequence). J gave up 8 bases and V 2 bases, and 8 bases lay outside the gene matches. The CDR3 is made up of 15 amino acids.

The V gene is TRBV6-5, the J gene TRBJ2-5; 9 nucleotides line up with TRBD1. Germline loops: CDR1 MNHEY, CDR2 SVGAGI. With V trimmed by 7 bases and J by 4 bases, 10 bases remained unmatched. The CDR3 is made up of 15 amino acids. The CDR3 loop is CASNILDRGVETQYF. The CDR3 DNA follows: TGTGCCAGCAACATACTAGACAGGGGGGTAGAGACCCAGTACTTC.

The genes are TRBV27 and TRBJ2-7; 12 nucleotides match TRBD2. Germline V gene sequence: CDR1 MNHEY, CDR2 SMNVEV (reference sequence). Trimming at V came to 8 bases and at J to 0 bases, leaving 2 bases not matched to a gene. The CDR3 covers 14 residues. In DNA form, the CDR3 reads TGTGCCAGCCGGACTAGCGGGAACTCCTACGAGCAGTACTTC. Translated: CASRTSGNSYEQYF.

CDR3 DNA sequence: TGCGCCAGCAGCCCGGGACTAGCGGGGGGGTCCGGCGGGGAGCTGTTTTTT. This sequence encodes CASSPGLAGGSGGELFF. This chain links TRBV5-1 with TRBJ2-2; 16 bases map to TRBD2. V lost 4 bases, J lost 7 bases, and 7 bases stayed unmatched. CDR3 size: 17 residues. Per germline, CDR1 SGHRS and CDR2 YFSETQ.

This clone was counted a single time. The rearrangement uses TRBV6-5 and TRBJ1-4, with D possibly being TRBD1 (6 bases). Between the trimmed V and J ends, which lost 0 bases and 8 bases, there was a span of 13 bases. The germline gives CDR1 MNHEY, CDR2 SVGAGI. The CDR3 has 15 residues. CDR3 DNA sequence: TGTGCCAGCAGTTACTCGACCAGGGGTGGGGAAAAACTGTTTTTT. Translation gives CASSYSTRGGEKLFF.

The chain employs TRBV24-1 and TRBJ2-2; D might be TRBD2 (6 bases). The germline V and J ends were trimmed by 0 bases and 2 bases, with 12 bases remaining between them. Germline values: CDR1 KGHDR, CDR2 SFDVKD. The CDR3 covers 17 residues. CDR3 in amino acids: CATSDLWGVENTGELFF. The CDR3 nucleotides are TGTGCCACCAGTGATTTGTGGGGGGTAGAAAACACCGGGGAGCTGTTTTTT.

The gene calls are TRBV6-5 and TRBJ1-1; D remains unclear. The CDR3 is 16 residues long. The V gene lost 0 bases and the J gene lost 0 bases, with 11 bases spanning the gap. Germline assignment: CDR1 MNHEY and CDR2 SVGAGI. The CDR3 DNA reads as TGTGCCAGCAGTTACTCGAAACAGTATATGAACACTGAAGCTTTCTTT. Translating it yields CASSYSKQYMNTEAFF.

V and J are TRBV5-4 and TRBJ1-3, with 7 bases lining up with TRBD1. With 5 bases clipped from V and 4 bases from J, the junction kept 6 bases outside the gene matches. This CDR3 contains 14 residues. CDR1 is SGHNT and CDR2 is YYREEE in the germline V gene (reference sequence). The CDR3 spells CASSETGEGNTIYF. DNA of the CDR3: TGTGCCAGCAGTGAAACAGGGGAAGGAAACACCATATATTTT.

CDR3 bases: TGTGCCAGCAGACGAACCGTGACGGGTTATAATGAAAAACTGTTTTTT. As protein: CASRRTVTGYNEKLFF. The chain combines TRBV7-8 with TRBJ1-4; no reliable D call. The CDR3 runs to 16 residues. V was shortened by 6 bases and J by 4 bases, with 18 bases between the two germline ends. Germline V CDR1 and CDR2: SGHVS, FQNEAQ.

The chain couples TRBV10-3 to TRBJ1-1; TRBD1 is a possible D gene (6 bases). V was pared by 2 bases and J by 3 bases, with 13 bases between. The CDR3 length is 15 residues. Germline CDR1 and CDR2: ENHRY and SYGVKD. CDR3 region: CAISELGEGDTEAFF. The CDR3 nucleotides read TGTGCCATCAGTGAGCTAGGGGAGGGGGACACTGAAGCTTTCTTT.

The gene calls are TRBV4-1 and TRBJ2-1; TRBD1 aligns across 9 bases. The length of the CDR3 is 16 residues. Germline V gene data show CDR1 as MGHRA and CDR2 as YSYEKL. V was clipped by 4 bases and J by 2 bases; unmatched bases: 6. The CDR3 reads CASSLETGGAYNEQFF. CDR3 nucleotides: TGCGCCAGCAGCCTAGAAACAGGGGGCGCCTACAATGAGCAGTTCTTC.